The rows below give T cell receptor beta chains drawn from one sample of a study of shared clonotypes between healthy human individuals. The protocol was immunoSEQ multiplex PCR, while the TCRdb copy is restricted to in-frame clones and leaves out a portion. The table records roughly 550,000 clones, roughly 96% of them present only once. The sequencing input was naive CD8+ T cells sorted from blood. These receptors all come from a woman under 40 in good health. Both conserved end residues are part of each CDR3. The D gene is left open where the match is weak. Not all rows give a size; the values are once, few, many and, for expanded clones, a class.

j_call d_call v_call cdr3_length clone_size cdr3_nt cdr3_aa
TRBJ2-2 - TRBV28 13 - TGTGCCAGCAATCCAGGGAACACCGGGGAGCTGTTTTTT CASNPGNTGELFF
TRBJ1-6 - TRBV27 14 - TGTGCCAGCAGGTCGGGGCAGGGGCTTTCACCCCTCCACTTT CASRSGQGLSPLHF
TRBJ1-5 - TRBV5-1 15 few TGCGCCAGCAGCTTGGAGGGGGAGTGGAATCAGCCCCAGCATTTT CASSLEGEWNQPQHF
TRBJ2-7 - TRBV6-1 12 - TGTGCCAGCGTTGGGACATCCTACGAGCAGTACTTC CASVGTSYEQYF
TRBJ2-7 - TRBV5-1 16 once TGCGCCAGCAGCTTGGGACCGAGAGGCGATTCCTACGAGCAGTACTTC CASSLGPRGDSYEQYF
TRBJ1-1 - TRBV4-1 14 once TGCGCCAGCAGCCAAGATCCGGGGCTCGGTGAAGCTTTCTTT CASSQDPGLGEAFF
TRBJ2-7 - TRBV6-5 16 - TGTGCCAGCAGTTACTCGAATACAGGGTTTTTGCACGAGCAGTACTTC CASSYSNTGFLHEQYF
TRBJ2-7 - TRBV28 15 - TGTGCCAGCAGTCCCCTCCTGGAGGGATCCTACGAGCAGTACTTC CASSPLLEGSYEQYF
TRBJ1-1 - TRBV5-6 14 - TGTGCCAGCAGCTTGTGGGGATTGAACACTGAAGCTTTCTTT CASSLWGLNTEAFF
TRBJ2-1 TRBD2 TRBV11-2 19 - TGTGCCAGCAGCCAGCTGGGACTAGCGGGAGGGGACTGGGCCGATGAGCAGTTCTTC CASSQLGLAGGDWADEQFF
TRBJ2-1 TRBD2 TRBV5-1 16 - TGCGCCAGCAGCTTGGCAGGTGGGAGGGCAGGAAATGAGCAGTTCTTC CASSLAGGRAGNEQFF
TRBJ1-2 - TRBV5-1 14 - TGCGCCAGCAGCTTACCCATGGGTAGGGGTGGCTACACCTTC CASSLPMGRGGYTF
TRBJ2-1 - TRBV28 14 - TGTGCCAGCAACCGGAGGGAGGTTTACAATGAGCAGTTCTTC CASNRREVYNEQFF
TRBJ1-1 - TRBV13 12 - TGTGCCAGCAGTTTGCAGCTCACTGAAGCTTTCTTT CASSLQLTEAFF
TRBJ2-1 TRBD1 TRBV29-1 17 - TGCAGCGTTGAAGATGGAACCGACAGGGGGGTTTACAATGAGCAGTTCTTC CSVEDGTDRGVYNEQFF
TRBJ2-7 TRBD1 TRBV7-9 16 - TGTGCCAGCAGCCCCCACGACAGGGGACGCTCCTACGAGCAGTACTTC CASSPHDRGRSYEQYF
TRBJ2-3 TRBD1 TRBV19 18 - TGTGCCAGTAGTATACCACCCTCCGGGACAGGGATCACAGATACGCAGTATTTT CASSIPPSGTGITDTQYF
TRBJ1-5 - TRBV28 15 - TGTGCCACATTCTCGAGAGGAGGAAGTCATCAGCCCCAGCATTTT CATFSRGGSHQPQHF
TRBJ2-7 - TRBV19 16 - TGTGCCAGTAGTATAGATCTCGAGGACGGTATCTACGAGCAGTACTTC CASSIDLEDGIYEQYF
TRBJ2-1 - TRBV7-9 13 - TGTGCCAGCAGCTTAGACAGGGAAGGCGAGCAGTTCTTC CASSLDREGEQFF
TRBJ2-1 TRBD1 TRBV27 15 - TGTGCCAGCACCCACCGGACAGGGGCTTACAATGAGCAGTTCTTC CASTHRTGAYNEQFF
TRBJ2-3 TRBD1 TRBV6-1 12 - TGTGCCAGCAGTGACCTGGACAGGGAGCAGTATTTT CASSDLDREQYF
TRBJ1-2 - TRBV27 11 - TGTGCCAGCAGCTCGGGTGGGGGCTACACCTTC CASSSGGGYTF
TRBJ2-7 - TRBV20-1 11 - TGCAGTGCTAGGCCAGTCTACGAGCAGTACTTC CSARPVYEQYF
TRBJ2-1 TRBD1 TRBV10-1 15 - TGCGCCAGCAGTCCAACAGGGGGCGCGTACAATGAGCAGTTCTTC CASSPTGGAYNEQFF
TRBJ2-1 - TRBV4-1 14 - TGCGCCAGCAGCCAAGGTCAGCGTATGTCTGAGCAGTTCTTC CASSQGQRMSEQFF
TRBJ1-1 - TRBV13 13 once TGTGCCAGCAGCTTAGGCGGCAACACTGAAGCTTTCTTT CASSLGGNTEAFF
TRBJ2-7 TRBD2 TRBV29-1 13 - TGCAGCGTTGAAACGGGAGGGGGCTACGAGCAGTACTTC CSVETGGGYEQYF
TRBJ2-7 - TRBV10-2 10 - TGCGCCACCCTGAGCGACGAGCAGTACTTC CATLSDEQYF
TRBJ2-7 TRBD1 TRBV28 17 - TGTGCCAGCAGCTCTCCAACAGGGGGCTACGTGACCTACGAGCAGTACTTC CASSSPTGGYVTYEQYF
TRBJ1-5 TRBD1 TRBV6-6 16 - TGTGCCAGCAGACCCACCGGGACAGGGCTTAATCAGCCCCAGCATTTT CASRPTGTGLNQPQHF
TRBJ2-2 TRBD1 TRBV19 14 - TGTGCCAGTAGTTTGGGACAGGGGGCCGGGGAGCTGTTTTTT CASSLGQGAGELFF
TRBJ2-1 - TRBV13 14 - TGTGCCAGCAGCTTAAGGGCCAACTACAATGAGCAGTTCTTC CASSLRANYNEQFF
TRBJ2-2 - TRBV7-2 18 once TGTGCCAGCAGCTTAGTGCCGGGCCTAGAGACAAACACCGGGGAGCTGTTTTTT CASSLVPGLETNTGELFF
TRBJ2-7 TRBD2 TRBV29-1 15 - TGCAGCGTTGGGGAGGTGTGGGAGGGATCCTACGAGCAGTACTTC CSVGEVWEGSYEQYF
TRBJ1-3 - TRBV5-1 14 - TGCGCCAGCAGCCCTTGGGGTTCTGGAGACACCATATATTTT CASSPWGSGDTIYF
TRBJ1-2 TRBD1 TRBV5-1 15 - TGCGCCAGCAGCTCTAGACAGGGGGCCGACTATGGCTACACCTTC CASSSRQGADYGYTF
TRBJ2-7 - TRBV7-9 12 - TGTGCCAGCAGCTTAGCCCCCCGCGAGCAGTACTTC CASSLAPREQYF
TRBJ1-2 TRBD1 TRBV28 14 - TGTGCCAGCAGTCCCGACAGGGGGGCCTATGGCTACACCTTC CASSPDRGAYGYTF
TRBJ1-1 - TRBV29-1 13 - TGCAGCGTTGATTTGGGCGGGAACACTGAAGCTTTCTTT CSVDLGGNTEAFF
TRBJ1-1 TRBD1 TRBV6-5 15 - TGTGCCAGCAGTCCCCTCGACAGGGTGGGCACTGAAGCTTTCTTT CASSPLDRVGTEAFF
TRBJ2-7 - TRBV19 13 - TGTGCCAGTAGTTATAGTACGAACTACGAGCAGTACTTC CASSYSTNYEQYF
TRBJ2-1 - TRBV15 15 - TGTGCCACCAGCAGAGATGGGGCGGGAAATAATGAGCAGTTCTTC CATSRDGAGNNEQFF
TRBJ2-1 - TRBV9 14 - TGTGCCAGCAGCGAGGAGGACAAAAACAATGAGCAGTTCTTC CASSEEDKNNEQFF
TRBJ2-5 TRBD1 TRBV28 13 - TGTGCCAGCAGTTATGACAGGGAAGAGACCCAGTACTTC CASSYDREETQYF
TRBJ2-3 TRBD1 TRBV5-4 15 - TGTGCCAGCAGCATACAGGGGGCTTCTGCAGATACGCAGTATTTT CASSIQGASADTQYF
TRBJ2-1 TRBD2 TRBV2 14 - TGTGCCAGCAGGCGTAGAATTAGCGGGGGGTTCCAGTTCTTC CASRRRISGGFQFF
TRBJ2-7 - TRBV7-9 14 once TGTGCCAGCAGCGCACCATCGGGCCCCTACGAGCAGTACTTC CASSAPSGPYEQYF
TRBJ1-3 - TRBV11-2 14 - TGTGCCAGCAGCTACGCCAGCTCTGGAAACACCATATATTTT CASSYASSGNTIYF
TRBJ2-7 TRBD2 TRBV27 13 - TGTGCCAGCAGTAGCGGGACTACCTACGAGCAGTACTTC CASSSGTTYEQYF